These 29 T cell receptor beta chains share one sample of origin, sequenced in a study of identical twins (dated by TCRdb to 2015 to 2016). Preparation of the library involved 5' RACE. Reads for this sample came from an Illumina HiSeq 2000. TCRdb handled the public reads itself, with Q25 trimming in fastp and clone calling in MiXCR, and kept productive beta chains. Identical CDR3 protein sequences are pooled into one entry, listed with their most common genes and DNA. Across this sample there are hundreds of thousands of distinct CDR3 sequences, with 15% to 20% seen only once. Over 10% of the sample goes to the ten largest clones. The same data also went into a second study, on T cells expressing NK-cell markers.

Material for sequencing was PBMCs. The receptors shown here come from a woman under 30 in good health.

The chain carries TRBV29-1 and TRBJ2-7, with D possibly TRBD1 on 5 matching bases. CDR1 and CDR2 from the germline V gene are SQVTM and ANQGSEA. This CDR3 is 13 amino acids long. Deletions cut 6 bases from V and 0 bases from J, with 12 bases between. The CDR3 nucleotides read TGCAGCGTCGGTTACAGGAGCTCCTACGAGCAGTACTTC. It yields the protein CSVGYRSSYEQYF.

The chain uses TRBV9 and TRBJ2-7, with D possibly called TRBD1 or TRBD2 (5 bases each). Looked up from germline, CDR1 is SGDLS and CDR2 is YYNGEE. Trimming left V 0 bases short and J 3 bases short, with 13 bases between. The CDR3 has 15 amino acids. The CDR3, as DNA: TGTGCCAGCAGCGTAGTTCGACAGAGGGGCTACGAGCAGTACTTC. Protein: CASSVVRQRGYEQYF.

The CDR3 coding sequence is TGTGCCTGGAGTGACAGGAGCAATCAGCCCCAGCATTTT. Its translation: CAWSDRSNQPQHF. The chain is built from TRBV30 and TRBJ1-5; tentative D call: TRBD1 (5 bases). Germline V gene lookup returns CDR1 GTSNPN and CDR2 SVGIG (reference sequence). CDR3 length equals 13 residues. Trimming removed 1 base at V and 1 base at J, with 5 bases between.

This clonotype was picked up many times. Here the CDR3 reads CSARVGGTDTQYF. The CDR3 DNA reads as TGCAGTGCGAGGGTAGGGGGCACAGATACGCAGTATTTT. The V call is TRBV20-1, the J call TRBJ2-3; D tentatively fits TRBD1 or TRBD2 (5 bases each). Germline V gene lookup returns CDR1 DFQATT and CDR2 SNEGSKA (reference sequence). This CDR3 region has 13 residues. Between the trimmed V and J ends, which lost 6 bases and 1 base, there was a span of 11 bases.

The chain joins TRBV24-1 to TRBJ2-5; unclear D gene. The V gene lost 4 bases and the J gene lost 5 bases, with 10 bases spanning the gap. Germline lookup yields CDR1 KGHDR and CDR2 SFDVKD. CDR3 length: 13 residues. The CDR3 nucleotides are TGTGCCACCAGTGAGGCTAAGGGTGAGACCCAGTACTTC. Protein sequence: CATSEAKGETQYF.

The chain joins TRBV4-3 to TRBJ2-1; 8 bases are a match to TRBD2. V dropped 2 bases and J dropped 10; count of bases not matched to a gene: 13. The length of the CDR3 is 16 residues. Germline V gives CDR1 LGHNA, CDR2 YSLEER. The CDR3 sequence: CASSQRSGSPMGEQFF. The CDR3 bases are TGCGCCAGCAGCCAACGAAGCGGGAGCCCGATGGGGGAGCAGTTCTTC.

V usage is TRBV5-1 and J usage is TRBJ1-1; weak D call: TRBD1 (5 bases). Germline V CDR1 and CDR2: SGHRS, YFSETQ. Trimming removed 3 bases at V and 0 bases at J, with 15 bases between. The length of the CDR3 is 16 residues. This CDR3 is CASSYAQGLMNTEAFF. The CDR3 nucleotides read TGCGCCAGCAGCTACGCGCAGGGCCTCATGAACACTGAAGCTTTCTTT.

The rearrangement uses TRBV5-1 and TRBJ1-1; D uncertain. V lost 2 bases to trimming and J lost 1 base, with 12 bases between them. The CDR3 covers 15 residues. Germline V gives CDR1 SGHRS, CDR2 YFSETQ. CDR3 in amino acids: CASSLQLIKNTEAFF. As DNA, the CDR3 is TGCGCCAGCAGCTTACAATTGATTAAGAACACTGAAGCTTTCTTT.

The chain carries TRBV18 and TRBJ2-3; TRBD2 might be the D (6 bases). CDR1 is KGHSH, CDR2 LQKENI, per germline. This CDR3 is built from 15 residues. With 5 bases removed from V and 6 bases from J, the gap between germline ends came to 18 bases. For the CDR3, the DNA is TGTGCCAGCTCATACCAGGGACTCTCCCCGGATACGCAGTATTTT. This gives the protein CASSYQGLSPDTQYF.

This clonotype was detected only a few times. The genes are TRBV5-1 and TRBJ2-3; 10 bases map to TRBD1. The V segment lost 4 bases and the J segment 0 bases; nucleotides outside the gene matches: 5. CDR1 is SGHRS and CDR2 is YFSETQ in the germline V gene. There are 16 residues in the CDR3. CDR3: CASSVGQGFSTDTQYF. CDR3 nucleotides: TGCGCCAGCAGCGTGGGACAGGGGTTCAGCACAGATACGCAGTATTTT. Supplemented by reference TRBV5-1 and TRBJ2-3, the full variable domain reads KAGVTQTPRYLIKTRGQQVTLSCSPISGHRSVSWYQQTPGQGLQFLFEYFSETQRNKGNFPGRFSGRQFSNSRSEMNVSTLELGDSALYLCASSVGQGFSTDTQYFGPGTRLTVL.

The chain joins TRBV25-1 to TRBJ2-5; D gene ambiguous. CDR1 and CDR2 (germline): MGHDK, SYGVNS. Trimming removed 6 bases at V and 5 bases at J, with 22 bases between. This CDR3 is built from 16 residues. The CDR3: CASSGMGVAALETQYF. The CDR3 DNA reads as TGTGCCAGCAGCGGAATGGGTGTAGCTGCGCTGGAGACCCAGTACTTC.

The genes are TRBV18 and TRBJ2-2; a possible D gene is TRBD1 (6 bases). In germline, CDR1 is KGHSH, CDR2 LQKENI. This CDR3 comprises 14 residues. Trimming left V 4 bases short and J 3 bases short, with 9 bases between. The DNA for the CDR3 is TGTGCCAGCTCACAGAGACAGGACACCGGGGAGCTGTTTTTT. It encodes CASSQRQDTGELFF.

This clonotype was counted a few times. The gene calls are TRBV2 and TRBJ2-5; D gene ambiguous. Trimming removed 7 bases from V and 1 base from J, with 13 bases in between. CDR1 is SNHLY and CDR2 is FYNNEI in the germline V gene. This CDR3 region has 14 residues. CDR3 in DNA: TGTGCCAGCACCCCTTGGAGTGCCCAAGAGACCCAGTACTTC. Protein: CASTPWSAQETQYF.

V and J are TRBV10-1 and TRBJ2-2; 7 bases are shared with TRBD2. CDR1 and CDR2 (germline): WNHNN, SYGVQD (reference sequence). The CDR3 is 15 amino acids. V lost 5 bases and J lost 0; bases outside the gene matches: 3. This CDR3 is CASSSGAANTGELFF. As DNA, the CDR3 is TGCGCCAGCAGTAGCGGGGCCGCGAACACCGGGGAGCTGTTTTTT.

This clonotype was seen a handful of times. This rearrangement joins TRBV15 to TRBJ2-7, with a weak D call TRBD2 (5 bases). Trimming took off 0 bases at V and 1 base at J, with 13 bases between the two ends. This CDR3 has 16 amino acids. Germline V gene data show CDR1 as LNHNV and CDR2 as YYDKDF (reference sequence). The CDR3 loop reads CATSREGLSASYEQYF. As DNA, the CDR3 is TGTGCCACCAGCAGAGAAGGACTGAGCGCATCCTACGAGCAGTACTTC.

At least ten counts were recorded for this clonotype. The chain is built from TRBV29-1 and TRBJ2-1, with D maybe TRBD2 (6 bases). Trimming pared 6 bases from V and 5 bases from J, leaving 14 bases between. The CDR3 is made up of 13 amino acids. Germline CDR1 is SQVTM and CDR2 is ANQGSEA. CDR3 region: CSVLAPTNNEQFF. In DNA form, the CDR3 reads TGCAGCGTGCTAGCGCCGACGAACAATGAGCAGTTCTTC.

This clonotype has a count of ten or more. This sequence joins TRBV12-3 or TRBV12-4 and TRBJ2-7; no reliable D call. V shed 4 bases and J shed 5 bases, with 6 bases lying between them. The CDR3 sequence is 11 residues long. The CDR3: CASSSGDEQYF. In DNA form, the CDR3 reads TGTGCCAGCAGTTCTGGGGACGAGCAGTACTTC.

This clonotype came up a few times. This chain uses TRBV20-1 with TRBJ1-5; 7 nucleotides align to TRBD1. Per the germline V gene, CDR1 is DFQATT and CDR2 is SNEGSKA (reference sequence). The V segment lost 4 bases and the J segment 7 bases; nucleotides outside the gene matches: 4. The CDR3 sequence is 12 residues long. The CDR3 here is CSATDRDQPQHF. Written as DNA, the CDR3 is TGCAGTGCTACAGACAGGGACCAGCCCCAGCATTTT.

The rearrangement joins TRBV28 to TRBJ1-1, with 7 positions matching TRBD1. With V trimmed by 2 bases and J by 10 bases, 1 base remained unmatched. The CDR3 consists of 11 residues. The germline CDR1 and CDR2 sequences are MDHEN and SYDVKM. The CDR3 spells CASSLNRGAFF. The CDR3 nucleotides are TGTGCCAGCAGTTTAAACAGGGGAGCTTTCTTT.

This clonotype occurred many times. The chain carries TRBV12-3 or TRBV12-4 and TRBJ2-1; 8 bases match TRBD2. V shed 3 bases, J shed 7 bases, and the junction held 8 bases outside the gene matches. The CDR3 is 15 amino acids. In DNA, the CDR3 is TGTGCCAGCAGTTTCTCCGGGGGGGCGTCGAATGAGCAGTTCTTC. It translates to CASSFSGGASNEQFF.

Here the CDR3 DNA reads TGTGCCAGCTCGGGTAGGCTCACTGAAGCTTTCTTT. Residues: CASSGRLTEAFF. This chain links TRBV12-3 or TRBV12-4 with TRBJ1-1; the D is unclear. This CDR3 has 12 residues. Trimming left V 8 bases short and J 4 bases short, with 11 bases between.

The chain carries TRBV12-3 or TRBV12-4 and TRBJ2-7; D is possibly TRBD1 (5 bases). This CDR3 region has 13 residues. With 5 bases removed from V and 9 bases from J, the gap between germline ends came to 17 bases. The CDR3 DNA reads TGTGCCAGCAGTCCGCGCCGGACACTTGGGCAGTACTTC. Encoded protein: CASSPRRTLGQYF.

The chain couples TRBV10-3 to TRBJ2-7; D unresolved. This CDR3 region has 13 residues. Trimming stripped 8 bases from V and 0 bases from J, with 11 bases between. Germline assignment: CDR1 ENHRY and CDR2 SYGVKD. The CDR3 coding sequence is TGTGCCATCGGGCCGGGCCTCTCCTACGAGCAGTACTTC. Translation: CAIGPGLSYEQYF.

The gene calls are TRBV7-9 and TRBJ1-3; D is undetermined. The CDR3 consists of 13 residues. The V end lost 10 bases, the J end lost 3 bases, and 13 bases lay between the germline ends. In germline, CDR1 is SEHNR, CDR2 FQNEAQ (reference sequence). CDR3 sequence: CAIPRKSGNTIYF. CDR3 bases: TGTGCCATCCCACGGAAAAGTGGAAACACCATATATTTT.

The chain carries TRBV20-1 and TRBJ2-7; D could derive from TRBD1 or TRBD2 (6 bases each). Germline V lookup: CDR1 DFQATT, CDR2 SNEGSKA (reference sequence). V was clipped by 5 bases and J by 6 bases, with 11 bases between them. The CDR3 totals 11 residues. CDR3 in amino acids: CSALWGAEQYF. CDR3 in DNA: TGCAGTGCTCTGTGGGGGGCCGAGCAGTACTTC.

The chain employs TRBV5-5 and TRBJ2-1, with 10 nucleotides matching TRBD2. The CDR3 length is 15 residues. Germline assignment: CDR1 SGHKS and CDR2 YYEKEE (reference sequence). V was pared by 4 bases and J by 9 bases, with 10 bases of the junction left unmatched. The DNA for the CDR3 is TGTGCCAGCAGCCAGACAGCGGGGGGGCCGGGTGAGCAGTTCTTC. The encoded protein is CASSQTAGGPGEQFF.

This chain links TRBV19 with TRBJ2-2; 8 bases agree with TRBD2. From germline, CDR1 is LNHDA and CDR2 SQIVND (reference sequence). This CDR3 is 15 amino acids long. Germline trimming cut 3 bases from V and 5 bases from J; bases unmatched to any gene: 5. The CDR3 coding sequence is TGTGCCAGTAGTATCGGGGGGGAACCTACCGGGGAGCTGTTTTTT. As protein: CASSIGGEPTGELFF.

The chain employs TRBV5-6 and TRBJ2-7, with D possibly matching TRBD2 (6 bases). Germline V gene sequence: CDR1 SGHDT, CDR2 YYEEEE. There are 14 residues in the CDR3. V gave up 2 bases and J gave up 3 bases, with 12 bases separating them. CDR3 protein: CASSFGGRNYEQYF. CDR3 nucleotides: TGTGCCAGCAGCTTTGGGGGGAGAAACTACGAGCAGTACTTC.

The chain links TRBV12-3 or TRBV12-4 to TRBJ2-4; TRBD2 might be the D (7 bases). The CDR3 has 15 residues. Trimming removed 2 bases from V and 9 bases from J, with 17 bases in between. The chain's CDR3 is CASSLYREGGVIQYF. The DNA of the CDR3 is TGTGCCAGCAGTTTATACAGGGAAGGGGGGGTCATTCAGTACTTC.